This T cell receptor (beta chain) was retrieved from a study of vaccination and CD4 T cells after COVID-19. The Oncomine TCR Beta short-read assay generated sequence data from the DNA of cultured CD4+ T cells. MiXCR, applied by TCRdb to the PCR reads, yields one record per CDR3 protein. The sample lists 7,000 or so distinct CDR3 sequences, approximately 33% occurring once. As to this clonotype: Its cognate antigen is unknown.

Treatment: approximately nine-day PBMC culture with coronavirus spike peptide pools or control peptides (ViraFEST assay). CD4+ T cells of the unexposed donor were collected before the COVID-19 pandemic (2011-2018). The CDR3 is made up of 13 amino acids. V lost 0 bases to trimming and J lost 4 bases, with 7 bases between them. Germline CDR1 is SGHRS and CDR2 is YFSETQ. Material for sequencing was CD4+ T cells from blood, cultured in vitro. The TCR comes from a human donor in good health. The chain employs TRBV5-1 and TRBJ1-1, with unresolved D. In nucleotides, the CDR3 is TGCGCCAGCAGCTTGGAGGCCCCCACTGAAGCTTTCTTT. Amino acid sequence: CASSLEAPTEAFF.